The sequence of this TCR beta chain was determined in a study of blood T cell repertoires in COVID-19 (dated by TCRdb to about 2020). About the full investigation: Collaborator samples came from the United States, Italy and Spain and covered acute and convalescent phases of COVID-19. Deeply sampled blood TCRbeta repertoires from subjects exposed to, actively infected with, or recovered from COVID-19 were included in the dataset. Sample metadata almost always included a de-identified subject ID, COVID-19 status, age in years and sex. HLA class I and class II types, where available, came from metadata supplied by the sample provider rather than from assay-based typing. The prospective study material was composed of cDNA or gDNA derived from T cells, B-cell-depleted T cells, or PBMCs. The repertoires were made available in a free public database intended to serve as a resource for research on the immune response to SARS-CoV-2. Samples were obtained from the ongoing ImmuneRACE study (first 160 participants) and from about 1,300 subjects provided by 6 global collaborators. Paper-wide results and their limitations: Clinical and demographic metadata were provided uncurated, with the amount varying by source and participant.

TCRbeta CDR3 regions were amplified from genomic DNA using the immunoSEQ Assay, a bias-controlled multiplex PCR. The authors' analysis ran thus. Nucleated cell counts per sample were estimated from amplification of reference gene primers within the assay. Sequence reads were collapsed and filtered to measure the absolute abundance of every unique TCRbeta CDR3 rearrangement. For each sample, productive Simpson clonality was calculated as the square root of Simpson's diversity index over productive rearrangements. TCRdb re-hosts the immuneACCESS table, in-frame sequences only. Its copies lack some clones; in the studies checked, an unresolved V gene accounts for under half of them, and the cause for the rest is not known. V and J calls and clone size follow that table, whereas D and trimming were derived from the DNA. In this sample the table shows about 300,000 clones, 85% of which occur a single time. The top ten clonotypes cover roughly 14% of the sample.

The collaborating institutions used their own protocols to collect whole blood in K2EDTA tubes. Collaborator samples were shipped for TCRbeta analysis as frozen whole blood, isolated PBMCs, or DNA extracted from either sample type. Regarding this clone: Which antigen it targets is not known. Base qualities are not provided; no much larger clone lies one nucleotide away.

The germline V and J ends show losses of 3 bases and 5 bases respectively, and no gene match explains 4 bases of the junction. Counted from cysteine to phenylalanine, this CDR3 has 15 amino acids. Of the read, only the CDR3 DNA is kept; its 45 bases are in frame from base 1. CDR1 and CDR2, looked up from the germline V gene, are KGHSH and LQKENI. This clonotype was sampled from a human donor in a cohort sampled during active COVID-19. The material sequenced was peripheral blood. The chain is made from TRBV18 and TRBJ2-1; 10 nucleotides in the junction match TRBD2. The DNA sequence is TGTGCCAGCTCACCCCTAGCGGGAGCTAACAATGAGCAGTTCTTC. This encodes CASSPLAGANNEQFF.